Listed here are 15 T cell receptor beta chains from one sample, sequenced in a study of post-analysis software for immune sequencing data. Overall study results and limits: A few TRBV segments occurring more often in patients than controls included TRBV5-6, TRBV5-1 and TRBV20-1.

No antigens are known for them. Every TCR beta cDNA library bore unique molecular identifiers. TCRdb ran MiXCR on the PCR reads and lists one entry per CDR3 protein. The data contain 750,000 to 950,000 distinct CDR3 sequences, roughly 50% of them singletons. The sample consisted of blood. The source is a girl aged 10-17 years with multiple sclerosis.

This clonotype was counted between two and nine times. V gene TRBV20-1 combines with J gene TRBJ2-4, with 7 positions matching TRBD2. Matching the DNA end better, TRBJ2-7 makes the J call doubtful. The CDR3 loop spans 14 amino acids. Germline CDR1 and CDR2: DFQATT and SNEGSKA (reference sequence). The CDR3 bases are TGCAGTGCTAGAGGCAGTACGACGGGGGGCGAGCAGTACTTC. Its protein product is CSARGSTTGGEQYF.

This chain connects TRBV13 to TRBJ2-6; D is possibly TRBD1 or TRBD2 (5 bases each). Germline values: CDR1 PRHDT, CDR2 FYEKMQ (reference sequence). This CDR3 is 18 amino acids long. V was cut by 2 bases and J by 0 bases, with 14 bases left in between. The DNA for the CDR3 is TGTGCCAGCAGCTTATTTCCGGGGACCCTCTCTGGGGCCAACGTCCTGACTTTC. Translating it yields CASSLFPGTLSGANVLTF.

This clonotype was seen more than once but under ten times. The V call is TRBV7-9, the J call TRBJ1-2; no reliable D call. With 4 bases removed from V and 4 bases from J, the gap between germline ends came to 13 bases. The CDR3 totals 14 residues. Germline V lookup: CDR1 SEHNR, CDR2 FQNEAQ (reference sequence). CDR3 coding DNA: TGTGCCAGCAGCTCGACCGACACGGCCTATGGCTACACCTTC. Translated, it gives CASSSTDTAYGYTF.

This clonotype was detected a few times. The V and J genes are TRBV29-1 and TRBJ2-7; TRBD1 matches 7 bases. Looked up from germline, CDR1 is SQVTM and CDR2 is ANQGSEA. This CDR3 comprises 12 residues. J was trimmed by 0 bases and V by 8 bases; bases with no gene match: 4. CDR3 residues: CSYGDSSYEQYF. As DNA, the CDR3 is TGCAGCTACGGGGACAGCTCCTACGAGCAGTACTTC.

The chain links TRBV2 to TRBJ2-7; 10 bases map to TRBD2. CDR3 size: 15 residues. Losses at the gene ends were 4 bases for V and 0 bases for J; bases not matched to a gene: 3. Germline V CDR1 and CDR2: SNHLY, FYNNEI. The CDR3 loop is CASSGRTSGSYEQYF. CDR3 DNA sequence: TGTGCCAGCAGTGGAAGGACTAGCGGCTCCTACGAGCAGTACTTC.

The chain employs TRBV6-2 or TRBV6-3 and TRBJ2-3; D is possibly TRBD2 (5 bases). There are 16 residues in the CDR3. With 6 bases removed from V and 1 base from J, the gap between germline ends came to 17 bases. Germline CDR1 MNHEY, CDR2 SVGEGT. CDR3 sequence: CASSPIGAGRTDTQYF. Here the CDR3 DNA reads TGTGCCAGCAGCCCGATCGGTGCGGGCCGCACAGATACGCAGTATTTT.

The V call is TRBV6-1, the J call TRBJ2-3; TRBD1 or TRBD2 may be the D gene (6 bases each). The germline CDR1 and CDR2 sequences are MNHNS and SASEGT. The CDR3 consists of 15 residues. V was cut by 6 bases and J by 1 base, with 14 bases left in between. CDR3: CASSPNRGRTDTQYF. DNA of the CDR3: TGTGCCAGCAGCCCGAATCGGGGGCGCACAGATACGCAGTATTTT.

CDR3 sequence reads: CASSQGRNSYEQYF. The CDR3 DNA is TGTGCCAGCAGCCAGGGACGGAACTCCTACGAGCAGTACTTC. This sequence joins TRBV6-5 and TRBJ2-7; D is possibly TRBD1 or TRBD2 (5 bases each). Germline V gene data show CDR1 as MNHEY and CDR2 as SVGAGI. Trimming cost V 6 bases and J 0 bases, with 12 bases left between them. This CDR3 comprises 14 residues.

V gene TRBV29-1 combines with J gene TRBJ2-1; 11 bases map to TRBD2. The CDR3 spans 14 residues. Germline values: CDR1 SQVTM, CDR2 ANQGSEA. After removal of 5 bases from V and 10 bases from J, the junction contained 10 bases not matched to a gene. The CDR3 sequence: CSVLGLAGGWEQFF. The CDR3 region has the DNA TGCAGCGTTCTGGGGCTAGCGGGAGGCTGGGAGCAGTTCTTC.

The chain has TRBV29-1 and TRBJ1-1, with 8 bases identical to TRBD1. The CDR3 has 13 residues. CDR1 and CDR2 (germline): SQVTM, ANQGSEA. The ends lost 6 bases at V and 2 bases at J; junction bases unmatched: 5. The CDR3 DNA sequence: TGCAGCGTAATCAGGGGGCATAACACTGAAGCTTTCTTT. Translating gives CSVIRGHNTEAFF.

The chain employs TRBV6-5 and TRBJ2-7; 9 nucleotides agree with TRBD1. The J call could be wrong; TRBJ2-5 is a better fit for the DNA end. Germline V CDR1 and CDR2: MNHEY, SVGAGI. The CDR3 length is 16 residues. The CDR3 sequence: CASSTRGQGFGETQYF. The CDR3 nucleotides are TGTGCCAGCAGCACCCGGGGACAGGGATTTGGGGAGACCCAGTACTTC.

The gene calls are TRBV5-6 and TRBJ1-4; TRBD1 aligns across 11 bases. The V gene's germline CDR1 is SGHDT and CDR2 YYEEEE. This CDR3 is built from 15 residues. V lost 4 bases to trimming and J lost 6 bases; unmatched junction nucleotides: 5. The CDR3 DNA reads TGTGCCAGCAGCCCGGGGGGACAGGGGGATGAAAAACTGTTTTTT. It yields the protein CASSPGGQGDEKLFF.

The table lists this clonotype with a few counts. The CDR3 DNA reads as TGTGCCAGCAGTGGGCTGGCGGGGTACAATGAGCAGTTCTTC. It is translated as CASSGLAGYNEQFF. The V and J genes are TRBV2 and TRBJ2-1; D possibly corresponds to TRBD2 (6 bases). The CDR3 covers 14 residues. The V end lost 4 bases, the J end lost 4 bases, and 11 bases lay between the germline ends. Germline V gene sequence: CDR1 SNHLY, CDR2 FYNNEI.

The chain is built from TRBV7-8 and TRBJ2-4; D not resolved. Trimming pared 0 bases from V and 5 bases from J, leaving 5 bases between. The length of the CDR3 is 13 residues. Germline loops: CDR1 SGHVS, CDR2 FQNEAQ. CDR3 nucleotide sequence: TGTGCCAGCAGCTTAGCATCAGAAAACATTCAGTACTTC. Protein product: CASSLASENIQYF.

The gene calls are TRBV20-1 and TRBJ2-3; D gene unclear. V was pared by 6 bases and J by 0 bases, with 13 bases between. Germline V gene sequence: CDR1 DFQATT, CDR2 SNEGSKA (reference sequence). The CDR3 length is 14 residues. CDR3 residues: CSAPVGFSTDTQYF. The CDR3 coding sequence is TGCAGTGCCCCGGTAGGGTTTAGCACAGATACGCAGTATTTT.